This T cell receptor (beta chain) was sequenced during a study of identical twins. Findings of the study overall: Among monozygotic twins, out-of-frame TCR alpha sharing exceeded what models predicted. Compared with unrelated sharing, twin-shared out-of-frame alpha sequences had more low-probability sequences.

This CDR3 is 19 amino acids long. With 3 bases clipped from V and 4 bases from J, the junction kept 13 bases outside the gene matches. Germline loops: CDR1 SGHVS, CDR2 FQNEAQ. As for this clonotype: The target antigen is unknown.

Template switching created a universal primer site, and the cDNA included unique molecular identifiers. From the 5' RACE reads, TCRdb called clonotypes with MiXCR, one entry per CDR3 protein. The sample contains approximately 680,000 distinct CDR3 sequences, around 7.5% of which appear only once. The data also belong to a second study, concerning yellow fever vaccine responses in identical twins.

The chain recombines TRBV7-8 with TRBJ2-2, with 11 positions matching TRBD2. Sequenced input: PBMCs. The clonotype was recovered from a woman under 30 in good health. CDR3 DNA: TGTGCCAGCAGCTTGACACCGCGGGGGACTAGCGGAGCCACCGGGGAGCTGTTTTTT. This translates into CASSLTPRGTSGATGELFF.